A single sample is the source of the 16 T cell receptor beta chains below, sequenced in a study of T cell repertoires in cytomegalovirus infection. TCRdb called the reads again in MiXCR, with one record for every CDR3 protein. The repertoire has 250,000 or so distinct CDR3 sequences, approximately 9.1% of them found once; the top ten carry more than 12%. Material: PBMCs. The receptors were gathered from a human donor in good health (CMV status not recorded). Some clones in this sample may be carry-over from other donors' samples.

This clonotype was counted between two and nine times. The chain links TRBV20-1 to TRBJ1-2; D is perhaps TRBD1 (5 bases). V lost 4 bases and J 4 bases, leaving 10 bases between the germline ends. The CDR3 runs to 12 residues. Germline V gives CDR1 DFQATT, CDR2 SNEGSKA (reference sequence). The CDR3 loop reads CSAKPGPYGYTF. In nucleotides, the CDR3 is TGCAGTGCTAAACCGGGGCCCTATGGCTACACCTTC.

This clonotype has more than one count but fewer than ten. The chain employs TRBV10-3 and TRBJ2-1; 8 bases align to TRBD2. The CDR3 loop spans 13 amino acids. CDR1 ENHRY and CDR2 SYGVKD come from the germline V gene. V lost 6 bases, J lost 5 bases, and 3 bases stayed unmatched. The CDR3 here is CAISGRADNEQFF. DNA for the CDR3: TGTGCCATCAGCGGGAGGGCCGACAATGAGCAGTTCTTC.

This clonotype was observed at least ten times. V is TRBV7-8 and J is TRBJ1-1; D unresolved. The CDR3 spans 11 residues. CDR1 is SGHVS, CDR2 FQNEAQ, per germline. Trimming took off 4 bases at V and 3 bases at J, with 3 bases between the two ends. CDR3 residues: CASSSDTEAFF. CDR3 DNA sequence: TGTGCCAGCAGCTCCGACACTGAAGCTTTCTTT. Full variable domain (rest looked up from reference TRBV7-8 and TRBJ1-1): GAGVSQSPRYKVAKRGQDVALRCDPISGHVSLFWYQQALGQGPEFLTYFQNEAQLDKSGLPSDRFFAERPEGSVSTLKIQRTQQEDSAVYLCASSSDTEAFFGQGTRLTVV.

The table lists this clonotype with many counts. The CDR3 DNA is TGTGCCAGCAGTTTCGGGACTAGCGGGGGTAATGAGCAGTTCTTC. It codes for CASSFGTSGGNEQFF. This chain uses TRBV7-3 with TRBJ2-1; TRBD2 matches 14 bases. CDR1 and CDR2 from the germline V gene are SGHTA and FQGTGA. The CDR3 totals 15 residues. V lost 6 bases, J lost 7 bases, and 5 bases stayed unmatched.

This clonotype has ten or more counts. The V and J genes are TRBV7-2 and TRBJ2-7, with D perhaps assigned TRBD1 or TRBD2 (5 bases each). The CDR3 sequence is 14 residues long. Trimming took off 1 base at V and 1 base at J, with 8 bases between the two ends. The germline CDR1 and CDR2 sequences are SGHTA and FQGNSA. CDR3 sequence reads: CASSLDGASYEQYF. In DNA form, the CDR3 reads TGTGCCAGCAGCTTAGACGGGGCATCCTACGAGCAGTACTTC.

This clonotype was seen ten or more times. The chain has TRBV6-2 or TRBV6-3 and TRBJ1-1, with D possibly being TRBD1 (5 bases). Germline CDR1 MNHEY, CDR2 SVGEGT. Trimming left V 6 bases short and J 1 base short, with 15 bases between. The CDR3 is made up of 15 amino acids. CDR3 coding DNA: TGTGCCAGCAGCCCACCCGGACATAGGAACACTGAAGCTTTCTTT. Amino acid sequence: CASSPPGHRNTEAFF.

In its sample, this clonotype was seen many times. The genes are TRBV5-4 and TRBJ1-5; no definite D call. This CDR3 has 13 amino acids. V was clipped by 0 bases and J by 5 bases, with 6 bases between them. CDR1 and CDR2 from the germline V gene are SGHNT and YYREEE (reference sequence). CDR3 residues: CASSLGWDQPQHF. DNA for the CDR3: TGTGCCAGCAGCTTGGGGTGGGATCAGCCCCAGCATTTT.

Worth noting for this clonotype: A read error may be the cause here, since a much bigger clone is one base away. The CDR3, as DNA: TGTGCCAGCAGCGCACAGGGGACATCCCGCTCACCCCACCACTTT. Its protein product is CASSAQGTSRSPHHF. This chain joins TRBV12-3 or TRBV12-4 and TRBJ1-6; 7 bases align to TRBD1. The CDR3 totals 15 residues.

This clonotype was counted at least ten times. The genes are TRBV15 and TRBJ1-2; possible D gene TRBD1, 5 bases. The germline gives CDR1 LNHNV, CDR2 YYDKDF (reference sequence). V lost 1 base and J lost 2, with 8 bases in between. This CDR3 has 14 residues. CDR3 nucleotides: TGTGCCACCAGCAGAGGGGACGGGAACTATGGCTACACCTTC. This gives the protein CATSRGDGNYGYTF.

This clonotype was picked up many times. The rearrangement links TRBV7-8 to TRBJ2-2; D is ambiguous. The germline CDR1 and CDR2 sequences are SGHVS and FQNEAQ. There are 11 residues in the CDR3. Trimming stripped 5 bases from V and 9 bases from J, with 7 bases between. CDR3 region: CASSPRWELFF. Written as DNA, the CDR3 is TGTGCCAGCAGCCCGCGATGGGAGCTGTTTTTT.

In this sample, this clonotype turned up many times. The V and J genes are TRBV7-2 and TRBJ2-5, with D perhaps matching TRBD2 (5 bases). Trimming removed 1 base at V and 4 bases at J, with 10 bases between. Germline CDR1 and CDR2: SGHTA and FQGNSA. The CDR3 covers 14 residues. CDR3 nucleotide sequence: TGTGCCAGCAGCTTAGGGCTAGGAGGAGAGACCCAGTACTTC. Protein product: CASSLGLGGETQYF.

This clonotype was counted many times. DNA of the CDR3: TGTGCCAGCAGCTCCGTGATAGCATCCTACAATGAGCAGTTCTTC. Amino acid sequence: CASSSVIASYNEQFF. V and J are TRBV7-2 and TRBJ2-1; D not certain. In germline, CDR1 is SGHTA, CDR2 FQGNSA. V shed 4 bases and J shed 1 base, with 11 bases lying between them. The CDR3 contains 15 residues. The complete variable domain, with remaining parts taken from reference TRBV7-2 and TRBJ2-1, reads GAGVSQSPSNKVTEKGKDVELRCDPISGHTALYWYRQSLGQGLEFLIYFQGNSAPDKSGLPSDRFSAERTGGSVSTLTIQRTQQEDSAVYLCASSSVIASYNEQFFGPGTRLTVL.

V and J are TRBV28 and TRBJ2-3, with 11 bases identical to TRBD2. Germline loops: CDR1 MDHEN, CDR2 SYDVKM. V shed 5 bases, J shed 6 bases, and the junction held 10 bases outside the gene matches. The CDR3 length is 16 residues. In DNA, the CDR3 is TGTGCCAGCAGTCCGCAGGGACTAGCGGTTGGTGATACGCAGTATTTT. Translating gives CASSPQGLAVGDTQYF.

This chain links TRBV15 with TRBJ1-6; 7 nucleotides align to TRBD1. The CDR3 has 14 residues. After removal of 3 bases from V and 6 bases from J, the junction contained 2 bases not matched to a gene. Germline V gives CDR1 LNHNV, CDR2 YYDKDF (reference sequence). The chain's CDR3 is CATSSGQVNSPLHF. CDR3 sequence (DNA): TGTGCCACCAGCAGCGGACAGGTTAATTCACCCCTCCACTTT.

This clonotype was counted many times. The rearrangement links TRBV3-1 to TRBJ2-7; 9 bases line up with TRBD2. Germline V gene lookup returns CDR1 LGHDT and CDR2 YNNKEL (reference sequence). This CDR3 contains 15 residues. The ends lost 4 bases at V and 2 bases at J; junction bases unmatched: 6. In DNA form, the CDR3 reads TGTGCCAGCAGCCGACCATCTAGCGGGACCTACGAGCAGTACTTC. This codes for CASSRPSSGTYEQYF.

This clonotype was counted many times. J is TRBJ1-2 and V is TRBV6-5; 8 positions match TRBD1. Germline CDR1 reads MNHEY; CDR2 reads SVGAGI. With 5 bases clipped from V and 7 bases from J, the junction kept 6 bases outside the gene matches. CDR3 length: 13 residues. CDR3 region: CASSVRGPRGYTF. Written as DNA, the CDR3 is TGTGCCAGCAGTGTCAGGGGGCCTCGTGGCTACACCTTC.